This T cell receptor (beta chain) was obtained from a study of shared clonotypes between healthy human individuals. The repertoire was sequenced with immunoSEQ multiplex PCR; TCRdb's copy has only in-frame clones and lacks some. The sample carries 550,000 to 700,000 clones, around three quarters recorded once. The CDR3 totals 15 residues. Germline trimming cut 8 bases from V and 3 bases from J; bases unmatched to any gene: 12. Germline CDR1 is SEHNR and CDR2 is FQNEAQ (reference sequence). This chain links TRBV7-9 with TRBJ1-2; 7 nucleotides align to TRBD1. This clonotype was obtained from a woman aged 25 to 45 in good health. Sequencing was carried out using memory CD4+ T cells sorted from blood. Subset defined: CD45RA-negative fraction. The CDR3 bases are TGTGCCAGCGGCCTACCAGGGCAGGGGGACTATGGCTACACCTTC. It yields the protein CASGLPGQGDYGYTF.